One T cell receptor beta chain is described in this entry. Its antigen is unidentified. These data originate in a study of blood T cells in healthy people across ages. General observations from the study: Reliance upon unsorted PBMCs precluded definitive naive versus antigen-experienced comparison. Greater diversity and more naive CD4+ cells were seen in long-lived donors than in aged donors.

Primed by a sample-barcoded 5' primer and a J-beta primer mix, a second PCR proceeded for about 7 to 11 cycles. Each CDR3 protein is one row after TCRdb ran MiXCR on the 5' RACE reads. The table has 1.5 million to 2 million distinct CDR3 sequences, around 50% seen once. Germline V gene data show CDR1 as LGHNA and CDR2 as YSLEER. The CDR3 covers 13 residues. V was shortened by 4 bases and J by 8 bases, with 12 bases between the two germline ends. Source material: blood. The sequence derives from a woman in her thirties or forties in good health. This chain connects TRBV4-3 to TRBJ2-4, with D possibly being TRBD1 (5 bases). DNA of the CDR3: TGCGCCAGCAGCCGAAATAAAGGGGACATTCAGTACTTC. Translated, it gives CASSRNKGDIQYF.